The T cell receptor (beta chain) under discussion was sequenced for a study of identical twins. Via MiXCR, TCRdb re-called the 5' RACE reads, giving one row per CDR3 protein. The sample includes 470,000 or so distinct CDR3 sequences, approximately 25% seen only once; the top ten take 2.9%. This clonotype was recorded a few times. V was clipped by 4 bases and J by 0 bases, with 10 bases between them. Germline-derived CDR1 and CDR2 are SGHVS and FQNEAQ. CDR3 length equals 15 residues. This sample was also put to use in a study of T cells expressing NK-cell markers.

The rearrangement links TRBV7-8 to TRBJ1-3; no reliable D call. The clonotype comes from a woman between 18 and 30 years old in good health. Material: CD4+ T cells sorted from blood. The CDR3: CASSSLRFSGNTIYF. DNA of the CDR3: TGTGCCAGCAGCTCATTAAGGTTCTCTGGAAACACCATATATTTT. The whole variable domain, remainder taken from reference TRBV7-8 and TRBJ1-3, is GAGVSQSPRYKVAKRGQDVALRCDPISGHVSLFWYQQALGQGPEFLTYFQNEAQLDKSGLPSDRFFAERPEGSVSTLKIQRTQQEDSAVYLCASSSLRFSGNTIYFGEGSWLTVV.